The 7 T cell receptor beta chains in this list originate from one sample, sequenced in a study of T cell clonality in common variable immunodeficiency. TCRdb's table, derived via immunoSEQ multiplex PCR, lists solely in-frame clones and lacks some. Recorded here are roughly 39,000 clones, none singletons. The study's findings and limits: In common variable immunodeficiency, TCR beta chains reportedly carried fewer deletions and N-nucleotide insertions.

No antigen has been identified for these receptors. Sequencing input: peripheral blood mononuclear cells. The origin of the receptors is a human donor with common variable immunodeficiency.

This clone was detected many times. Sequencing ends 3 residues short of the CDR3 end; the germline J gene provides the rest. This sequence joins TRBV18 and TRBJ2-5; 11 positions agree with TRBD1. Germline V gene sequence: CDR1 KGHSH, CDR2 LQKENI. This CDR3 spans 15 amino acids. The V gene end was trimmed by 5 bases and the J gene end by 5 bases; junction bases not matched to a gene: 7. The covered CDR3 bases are TGTGCCAGCTCAATCGGACAGGGGGCAAGTGAGACC. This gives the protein CASSIGQGASET. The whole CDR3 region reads CASSIGQGASETQYF.

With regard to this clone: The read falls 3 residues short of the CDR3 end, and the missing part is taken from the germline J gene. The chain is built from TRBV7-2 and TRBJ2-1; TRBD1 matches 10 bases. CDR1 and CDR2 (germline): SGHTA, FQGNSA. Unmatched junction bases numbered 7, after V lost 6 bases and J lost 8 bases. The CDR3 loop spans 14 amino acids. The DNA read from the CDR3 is TGTGCCAGCAGACCGGGACAGGGGTTTGATGAG. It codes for CASRPGQGFDE. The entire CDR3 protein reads CASRPGQGFDEQFF.

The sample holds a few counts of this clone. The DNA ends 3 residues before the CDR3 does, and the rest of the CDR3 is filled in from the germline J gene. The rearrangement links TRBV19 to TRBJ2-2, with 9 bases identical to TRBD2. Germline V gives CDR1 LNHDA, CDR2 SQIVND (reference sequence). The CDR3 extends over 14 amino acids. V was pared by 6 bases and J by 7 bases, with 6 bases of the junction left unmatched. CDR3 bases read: TGTGCCAGTAGCCCTAGCGGGGCAAGCGGGGAG. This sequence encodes CASSPSGASGE. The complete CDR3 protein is CASSPSGASGELFF.

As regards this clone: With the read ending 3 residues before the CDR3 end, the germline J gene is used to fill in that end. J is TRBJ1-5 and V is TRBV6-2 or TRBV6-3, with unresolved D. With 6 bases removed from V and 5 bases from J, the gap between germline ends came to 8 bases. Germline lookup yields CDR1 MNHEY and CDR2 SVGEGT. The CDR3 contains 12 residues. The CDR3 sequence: CASSLGDQPQHF. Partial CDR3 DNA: TGTGCCAGCAGCCTCGGGGATCAGCCC.

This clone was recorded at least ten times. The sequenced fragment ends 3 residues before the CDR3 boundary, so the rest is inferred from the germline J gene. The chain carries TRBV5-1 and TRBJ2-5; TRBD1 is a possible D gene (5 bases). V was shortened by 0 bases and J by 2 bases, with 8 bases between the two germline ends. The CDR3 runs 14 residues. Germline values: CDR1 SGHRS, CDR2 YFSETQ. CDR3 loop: CASSLARAQETQYF. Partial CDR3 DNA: TGCGCCAGCAGCTTGGCCAGGGCACAAGAGACC.

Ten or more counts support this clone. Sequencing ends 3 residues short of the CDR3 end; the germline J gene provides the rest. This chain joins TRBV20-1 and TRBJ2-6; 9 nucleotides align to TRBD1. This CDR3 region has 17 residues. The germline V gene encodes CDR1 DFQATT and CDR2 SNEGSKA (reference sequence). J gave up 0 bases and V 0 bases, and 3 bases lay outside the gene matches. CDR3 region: CSARDSTGGSGANVLTF. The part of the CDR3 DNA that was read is TGCAGTGCTAGAGATTCGACAGGGGGCTCTGGGGCCAACGTC.

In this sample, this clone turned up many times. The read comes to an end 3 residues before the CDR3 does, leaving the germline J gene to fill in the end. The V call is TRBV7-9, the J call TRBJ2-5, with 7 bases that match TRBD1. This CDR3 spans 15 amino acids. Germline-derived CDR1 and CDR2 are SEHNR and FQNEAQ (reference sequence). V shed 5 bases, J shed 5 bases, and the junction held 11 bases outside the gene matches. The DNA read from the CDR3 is TGTGCCAGCAGCACCCGGACAGGCCGAACGGAGACC. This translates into CASSTRTGRTET. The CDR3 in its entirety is CASSTRTGRTETQYF. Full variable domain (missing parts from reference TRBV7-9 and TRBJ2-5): DTGVSQNPRHKITKRGQNVTFRCDPISEHNRLYWYRQTLGQGPEFLTYFQNEAQLEKSRLLSDRFSAERPKGSFSTLEIQRTEQGDSAMYLCASSTRTGRTETQYFGPGTRLLVL.